The 4 T cell receptor beta chains reported below all come from one sample, sequenced in a study of CD8 T cells in ankylosing spondylitis. A single record per CDR3 protein comes from TCRdb applying MiXCR to the 5' RACE reads. The table shows around 250,000 distinct CDR3 sequences, with about 10% occurring only once. Sequenced: blood, either unsorted or a sorted T cell fraction (not recorded which). All receptors come from a male donor with ankylosing spondylitis or in good health (not recorded which).

Notes on this clonotype: A much larger clone differs from this one at a single base, so this may be a read error. The chain's CDR3 is CASSWGWRDTEAFF. Here the CDR3 DNA reads TGTGCCAGCAGCTGGGGATGGAGGGACACTGAAGCTTTCTTT. The chain uses TRBV12-3 or TRBV12-4 and TRBJ1-1; no reliable D call. The CDR3 contains 14 residues. V lost 6 bases to trimming and J lost 3 bases, with 14 bases between them.

This clonotype occurred many times. The V gene is TRBV20-1, the J gene TRBJ2-7; D remains ambiguous. V was cut by 0 bases and J by 3 bases, with 6 bases left in between. The germline gives CDR1 DFQATT, CDR2 SNEGSKA (reference sequence). This CDR3 contains 12 residues. CDR3 amino acids: CSARDRNYEQYF. CDR3 bases: TGCAGTGCTAGAGACAGGAACTACGAGCAGTACTTC.

In its sample, this clonotype was seen many times. The J gene is TRBJ2-3, the V gene TRBV20-1; 8 bases map to TRBD2. Trimming took 6 bases from V and 2 from J; bases not matched to a gene: 10. The CDR3 is 15 residues long. Germline loops: CDR1 DFQATT, CDR2 SNEGSKA (reference sequence). The DNA of the CDR3 is TGCAGTGCCACCCAGCGGGGGCCAATCACAGATACGCAGTATTTT. Its translation is CSATQRGPITDTQYF.

The genes are TRBV12-3 or TRBV12-4 and TRBJ2-1; 9 nucleotides agree with TRBD1. V lost 6 bases to trimming and J lost 9 bases; unmatched junction nucleotides: 15. CDR3 length: 16 residues. The CDR3 sequence is CASRPLTGGVQGEQFF. CDR3 nucleotide sequence: TGTGCCAGCAGACCCCTTACAGGGGGCGTTCAGGGTGAGCAGTTCTTC.